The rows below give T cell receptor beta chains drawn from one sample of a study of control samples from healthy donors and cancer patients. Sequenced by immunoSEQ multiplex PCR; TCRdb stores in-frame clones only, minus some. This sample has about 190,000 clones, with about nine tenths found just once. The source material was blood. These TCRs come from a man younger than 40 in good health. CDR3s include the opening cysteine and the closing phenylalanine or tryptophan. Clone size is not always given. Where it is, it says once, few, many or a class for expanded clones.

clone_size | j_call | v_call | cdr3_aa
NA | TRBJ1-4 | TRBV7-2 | CASSLRAGPNEKLFF
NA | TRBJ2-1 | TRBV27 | CASSHPSGGAYNEQFF
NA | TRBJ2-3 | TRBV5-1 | CASSLAAATDTQYF
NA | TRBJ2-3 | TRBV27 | CASSLWQTTDTQYF
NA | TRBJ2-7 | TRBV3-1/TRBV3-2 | CASSQGAGQGGSWEQYF
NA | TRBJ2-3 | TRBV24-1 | CATSDPGLAGETQYF
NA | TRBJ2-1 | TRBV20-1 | CSASQAGEQSEQFF
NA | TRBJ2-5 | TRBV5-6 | CASSLATGETQYF
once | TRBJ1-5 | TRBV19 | CASSRTDLNQPQHF
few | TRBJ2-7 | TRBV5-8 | CASSPWGKSSYEQYF
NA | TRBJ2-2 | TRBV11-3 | CASSTGGELFF
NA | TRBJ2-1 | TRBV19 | CASTRGGVLPSNEQFF
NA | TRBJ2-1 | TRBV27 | CASSSPSLGYNEQFF
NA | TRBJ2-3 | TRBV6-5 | CASSPGGQWADTQYF
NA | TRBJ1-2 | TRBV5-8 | CASSLEGKGGYTF
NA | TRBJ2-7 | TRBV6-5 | CASSYSGTGPYEQYF
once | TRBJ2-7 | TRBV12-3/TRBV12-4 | CASRVSGYEQYF
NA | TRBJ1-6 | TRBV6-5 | CASSSDRSSYNSPLHF
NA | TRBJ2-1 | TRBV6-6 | CASSYPGQGNNEQFF
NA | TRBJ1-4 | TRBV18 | CASSPSGRPHEKLFF